These 17 T cell receptor beta chains were sequenced from one sample in a study of metastatic and nonmetastatic thyroid tumors. No treatment had been given to any patient before thyroid surgery. Using MiXCR, TCRdb reanalyzed the PCR reads. This table holds some 19,000 clones, 20% to 30% found once. Material: blood. All receptors come from a male donor with papillary thyroid cancer or a benign thyroid nodule (not recorded which). Some clones in this sample may be carry-over from other donors' samples.

This clone has at least ten counts. The chain carries TRBV5-1 and TRBJ2-7; the D is unclear. Trimming took off 4 bases at V and 1 base at J, with 15 bases between the two ends. This CDR3 is 15 amino acids long. The germline V gene encodes CDR1 SGHRS and CDR2 YFSETQ. CDR3 sequence: CASSPRLGFSYEQYF. CDR3 DNA sequence: TGCGCCAGCAGCCCGCGGTTGGGTTTTTCCTACGAGCAGTACTTC.

This clone was picked up a small number of times. J is TRBJ1-2 and V is TRBV28; perhaps TRBD1 as D (5 bases). V shed 8 bases and J shed 4 bases, with 11 bases lying between them. Germline assignment: CDR1 MDHEN and CDR2 SYDVKM. The CDR3 sequence is 12 residues long. The CDR3: CASGARPYGYTF. CDR3 DNA sequence: TGTGCCAGCGGGGCCCGGCCCTATGGCTACACCTTC.

Regarding this clone: The sample has other DNA sequences that encode this CDR3 too. The chain carries TRBV20-1 and TRBJ2-7, with a tentative D call TRBD2 (6 bases). The CDR3 length is 12 residues. CDR1 is DFQATT and CDR2 is SNEGSKA in the germline V gene (reference sequence). Trimming pared 4 bases from V and 1 base from J, leaving 8 bases between. CDR3 protein: CSATGTSYEQYF. The CDR3 DNA reads as TGCAGTGCTACCGGGACTTCCTACGAGCAGTACTTC.

The chain couples TRBV6-2 or TRBV6-3 to TRBJ2-1; 10 nucleotides match TRBD2. This CDR3 has 15 residues. The J segment lost 7 bases and the V segment lost 7 bases, leaving 10 bases of the junction unmatched. Germline V gene lookup returns CDR1 MNHEY and CDR2 SVGEGT. CDR3 amino acids: CASNDLAGVRNEQFF. The CDR3 coding sequence is TGTGCCAGCAACGACCTAGCGGGAGTAAGGAATGAGCAGTTCTTC.

In its sample, this clone ranks as medium-sized. V usage is TRBV20-1 and J usage is TRBJ2-1; perhaps TRBD2 as D (6 bases). This CDR3 is built from 14 residues. The V gene's germline CDR1 is DFQATT and CDR2 SNEGSKA (reference sequence). V lost 2 bases and J 0 bases, leaving 8 bases between the germline ends. The chain's CDR3 is CSARQGGSYNEQFF. The CDR3 DNA reads as TGCAGTGCTAGACAGGGAGGCTCCTACAATGAGCAGTTCTTC.

A few counts support this clone. The rearrangement links TRBV12-3 or TRBV12-4 to TRBJ2-1; 9 nucleotides align to TRBD2. This CDR3 contains 14 residues. V shed 6 bases and J 8 bases; nucleotides not matched to a gene: 8. The DNA of the CDR3 is TGTGCCAGCAGACCCGGGACTAGCTCCGATGAGCAGTTCTTC. Residues: CASRPGTSSDEQFF.

The gene calls are TRBV6-1 and TRBJ1-1; TRBD1 is a possible D gene (6 bases). The CDR3 totals 13 residues. V was trimmed by 6 bases and J by 3 bases, leaving 11 bases between them. The germline V gene has CDR1 MNHNS and CDR2 SASEGT. The CDR3 sequence is CASRDSSHTEAFF. CDR3 nucleotides: TGTGCCAGCAGGGACAGCAGTCACACTGAAGCTTTCTTT.

This clone rates as medium-sized. This rearrangement joins TRBV12-3 or TRBV12-4 to TRBJ2-3; D is unresolved. The CDR3 consists of 15 residues. With 2 bases removed from V and 0 bases from J, the gap between germline ends came to 9 bases. CDR3 DNA sequence: TGTGCCAGCAGTTTACAAACGGGCAGCACAGATACGCAGTATTTT. Its translation is CASSLQTGSTDTQYF.

This clone was counted only a few times. Within the sample, other DNA sequences also encode this same CDR3. J is TRBJ2-7 and V is TRBV11-2; D is uncertain. Trimming left V 4 bases short and J 0 bases short, with 13 bases between. This CDR3 region has 15 residues. Germline V gene sequence: CDR1 SGHAT, CDR2 FQNNGV. CDR3 in DNA: TGTGCCAGCAGCTCAGGAGCAGCCAGCTCCTACGAGCAGTACTTC. Its translation is CASSSGAASSYEQYF.

This clone has a count of ten or more. This sequence joins TRBV11-1 and TRBJ1-3; 7 bases map to TRBD1. V lost 5 bases, J lost 0 bases, and 7 bases stayed unmatched. CDR1 and CDR2 from the germline V gene are SGHAT and FQDESV (reference sequence). The CDR3 has 16 amino acids. CDR3 region: CASSPPGQSSGNTIYF. In DNA form, the CDR3 reads TGTGCCAGCAGCCCCCCGGGACAGTCCTCTGGAAACACCATATATTTT.

By its share, this clone is medium-sized. The chain combines TRBV2 with TRBJ2-2, with TRBD2 matching 9 bases. The CDR3 is made up of 14 amino acids. V gave up 7 bases and J gave up 5 bases; unmatched junction bases: 5. The germline CDR1 and CDR2 sequences are SNHLY and FYNNEI. CDR3 sequence: CASTLAGRTGELFF. DNA of the CDR3: TGTGCCAGCACCCTAGCGGGACGGACCGGGGAGCTGTTTTTT.

Only one count was recorded for this clone. The rearrangement links TRBV6-2 or TRBV6-3 to TRBJ2-2, with 7 bases that match TRBD1. Germline loops: CDR1 MNHEY, CDR2 SVGEGT. Trimming removed 2 bases from V and 3 bases from J; junction bases left unmatched: 15. This CDR3 is 19 amino acids long. CDR3 amino acids: CASSYPPGHTGVHTGELFF. The DNA of the CDR3 is TGTGCCAGCAGTTACCCCCCAGGCCACACAGGGGTACACACCGGGGAGCTGTTTTTT.

The V call is TRBV30, the J call TRBJ2-7; D might be TRBD1 (6 bases). CDR1 and CDR2 (germline): GTSNPN, SVGIG (reference sequence). The V end was cut by 5 bases, the J end by 5 bases, with 19 bases between. This CDR3 is built from 14 residues. CDR3 DNA sequence: TGTGCCTGGTCTGGGGGCGGCAGGGGTAACGAGCAGTACTTC. It is translated as CAWSGGGRGNEQYF.

This clone counts as medium-sized (0.01 to 0.1%). The V and J genes are TRBV10-3 and TRBJ1-1; perhaps TRBD1 as D (5 bases). The V gene's germline CDR1 is ENHRY and CDR2 SYGVKD. The CDR3 has 14 amino acids. Trimming cost V 0 bases and J 4 bases, with 9 bases left between them. The CDR3 protein is CAISESVGGTEAFF. In nucleotides, the CDR3 is TGTGCCATCAGTGAGTCGGTGGGGGGCACTGAAGCTTTCTTT.

V and J are TRBV24-1 and TRBJ2-2; maybe TRBD1 (5 bases). The CDR3 consists of 14 residues. Trimming cost V 4 bases and J 12 bases, with 17 bases left between them. Germline V gene lookup returns CDR1 KGHDR and CDR2 SFDVKD. CDR3 protein: CATSDSRDRLKLFF. In DNA form, the CDR3 reads TGTGCCACCAGTGACTCTCGAGACAGACTTAAGCTGTTTTTT.

This clone has just a few counts. The rearrangement joins TRBV6-1 to TRBJ2-5, with D perhaps TRBD1 or TRBD2 (7 bases each). CDR1 and CDR2 from the germline V gene are MNHNS and SASEGT. The CDR3 is 13 amino acids. Trimming shortened V by 6 bases and J by 5 bases, and 13 bases separated the two germline ends. The CDR3: CASSRGGEETQYF. The CDR3 DNA reads as TGTGCCAGCAGCAGGGGGGGTGAGGAGACCCAGTACTTC.

This clone occurred many times. This may be a read error, as it is one base from a much larger clone. The V gene is TRBV11-1, the J gene TRBJ2-3; 11 bases align to TRBD1. The J call may be faulty, since TRBJ1-5 better matches the DNA end. The CDR3 runs 16 residues. Germline V gene sequence: CDR1 SGHAT, CDR2 FQDESV (reference sequence). CDR3 amino acids: CASSGGTGGSTDTQHF. In DNA form, the CDR3 reads TGTGCCAGCAGCGGAGGGACAGGGGGAAGCACAGATACGCAGCATTTT.